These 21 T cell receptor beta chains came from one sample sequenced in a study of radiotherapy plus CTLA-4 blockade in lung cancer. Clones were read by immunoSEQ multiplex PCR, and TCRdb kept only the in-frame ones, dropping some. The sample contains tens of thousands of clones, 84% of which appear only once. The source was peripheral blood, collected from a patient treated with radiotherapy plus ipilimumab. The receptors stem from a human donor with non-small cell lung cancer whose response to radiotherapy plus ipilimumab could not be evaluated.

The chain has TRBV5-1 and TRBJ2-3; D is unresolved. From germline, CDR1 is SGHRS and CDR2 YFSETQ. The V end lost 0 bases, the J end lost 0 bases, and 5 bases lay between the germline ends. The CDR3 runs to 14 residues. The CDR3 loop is CASSLARSTDTQYF. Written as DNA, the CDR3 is TGCGCCAGCAGCTTGGCTAGAAGCACAGATACGCAGTATTTT.

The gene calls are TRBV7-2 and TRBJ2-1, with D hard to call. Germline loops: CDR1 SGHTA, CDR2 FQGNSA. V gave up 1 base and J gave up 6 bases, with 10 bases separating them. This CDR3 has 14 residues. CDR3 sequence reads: CASSLGVSSNEQFF. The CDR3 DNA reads TGTGCCAGCAGCTTAGGGGTTAGCAGCAATGAGCAGTTCTTC.

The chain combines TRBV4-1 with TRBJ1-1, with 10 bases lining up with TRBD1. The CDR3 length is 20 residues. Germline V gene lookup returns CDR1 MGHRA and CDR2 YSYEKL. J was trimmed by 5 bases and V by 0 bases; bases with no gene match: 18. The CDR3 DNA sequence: TGCGCCAGCAGCCAAGATTTCGCCCCGACAGGGGGCGAAGTAGGGACTGAAGCTTTCTTT. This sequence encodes CASSQDFAPTGGEVGTEAFF.

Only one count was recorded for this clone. This chain's CDR3 is CASSQVLGSPAYEQYF. CDR3 nucleotide sequence: TGCGCCAGCAGCCAAGTGCTGGGGAGCCCGGCCTACGAGCAGTACTTC. This chain connects TRBV4-3 to TRBJ2-7; tentatively, D is TRBD2 (5 bases). CDR1 is LGHNA and CDR2 is YSLEER in the germline V gene. The CDR3 has 16 residues. Deletions cut 1 base from V and 2 bases from J, with 15 bases between.

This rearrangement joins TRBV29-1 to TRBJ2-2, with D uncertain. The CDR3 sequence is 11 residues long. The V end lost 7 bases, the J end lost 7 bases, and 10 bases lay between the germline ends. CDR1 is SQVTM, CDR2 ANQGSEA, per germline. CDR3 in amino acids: CSALNGGELFF. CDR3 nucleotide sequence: TGCAGCGCCCTAAATGGCGGGGAGCTGTTTTTT.

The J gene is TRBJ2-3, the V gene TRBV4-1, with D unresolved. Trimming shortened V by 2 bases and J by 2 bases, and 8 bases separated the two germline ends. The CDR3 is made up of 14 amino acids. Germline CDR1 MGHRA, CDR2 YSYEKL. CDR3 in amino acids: CASSQPLATDTQYF. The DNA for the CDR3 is TGCGCCAGCAGCCAACCCTTGGCCACAGATACGCAGTATTTT.

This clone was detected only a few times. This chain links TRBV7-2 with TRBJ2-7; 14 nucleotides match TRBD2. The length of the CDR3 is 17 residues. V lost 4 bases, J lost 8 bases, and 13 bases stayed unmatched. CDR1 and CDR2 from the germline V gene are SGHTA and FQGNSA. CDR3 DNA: TGTGCCAGCAGCTCGATAGGACTAGCGGGAGGACTGACCAAGCAGTACTTC. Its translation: CASSSIGLAGGLTKQYF. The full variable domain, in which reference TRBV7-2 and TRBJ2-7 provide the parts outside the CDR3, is GAGVSQSPSNKVTEKGKDVELRCDPISGHTALYWYRQSLGQGLEFLIYFQGNSAPDKSGLPSDRFSAERTGGSVSTLTIQRTQQEDSAVYLCASSSIGLAGGLTKQYFGPGTRLTVT.

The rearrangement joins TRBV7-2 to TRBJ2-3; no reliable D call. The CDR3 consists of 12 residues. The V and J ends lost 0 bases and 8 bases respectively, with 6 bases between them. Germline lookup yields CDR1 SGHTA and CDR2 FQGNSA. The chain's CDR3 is CASSLAEITQYF. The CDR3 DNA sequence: TGTGCCAGCAGCTTAGCAGAGATTACGCAGTATTTT.

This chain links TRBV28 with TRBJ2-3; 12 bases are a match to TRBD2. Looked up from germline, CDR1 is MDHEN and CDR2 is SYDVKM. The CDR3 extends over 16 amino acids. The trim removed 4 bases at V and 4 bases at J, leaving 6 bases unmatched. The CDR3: CASSSPGTSGSDTQYF. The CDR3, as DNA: TGTGCCAGCAGTTCTCCCGGGACTAGCGGGTCAGATACGCAGTATTTT.

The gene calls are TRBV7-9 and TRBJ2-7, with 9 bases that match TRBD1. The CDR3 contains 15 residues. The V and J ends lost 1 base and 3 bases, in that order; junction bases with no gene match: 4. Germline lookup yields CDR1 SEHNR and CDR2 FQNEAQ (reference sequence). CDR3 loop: CASSLVGTGIYEQYF. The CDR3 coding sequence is TGTGCCAGCAGCTTAGTGGGGACAGGGATCTACGAGCAGTACTTC.

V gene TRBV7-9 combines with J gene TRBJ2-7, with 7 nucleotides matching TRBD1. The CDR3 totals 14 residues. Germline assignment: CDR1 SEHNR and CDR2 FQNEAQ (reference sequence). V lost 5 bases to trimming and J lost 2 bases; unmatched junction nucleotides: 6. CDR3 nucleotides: TGTGCCAGCAGCGTCCGGGACAGTCCCTACGAGCAGTACTTC. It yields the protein CASSVRDSPYEQYF. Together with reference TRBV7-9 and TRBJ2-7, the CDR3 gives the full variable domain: DTGVSQNPRHKITKRGQNVTFRCDPISEHNRLYWYRQTLGQGPEFLTYFQNEAQLEKSRLLSDRFSAERPKGSFSTLEIQRTEQGDSAMYLCASSVRDSPYEQYFGPGTRLTVT.

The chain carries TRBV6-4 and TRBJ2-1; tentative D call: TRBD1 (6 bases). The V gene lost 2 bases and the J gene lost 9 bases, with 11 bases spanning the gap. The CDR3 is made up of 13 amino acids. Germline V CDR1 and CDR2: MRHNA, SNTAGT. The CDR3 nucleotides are TGTGCCAGCAGTGACCGGGTGGACAGTGAGCAGTTCTTC. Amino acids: CASSDRVDSEQFF.

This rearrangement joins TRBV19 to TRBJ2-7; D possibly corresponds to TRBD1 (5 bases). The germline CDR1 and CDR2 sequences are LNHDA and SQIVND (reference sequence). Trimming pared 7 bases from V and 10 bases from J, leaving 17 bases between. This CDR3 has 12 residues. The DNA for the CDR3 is TGTGCCAGTACCCAAGGGCAGGGTGACCAGTACTTC. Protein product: CASTQGQGDQYF. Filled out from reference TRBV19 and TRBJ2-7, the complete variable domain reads DGGITQSPKYLFRKEGQNVTLSCEQNLNHDAMYWYRQDPGQGLRLIYYSQIVNDFQKGDIAEGYSVSREKKESFPLTVTSAQKNPTAFYLCASTQGQGDQYFGPGTRLTVT.

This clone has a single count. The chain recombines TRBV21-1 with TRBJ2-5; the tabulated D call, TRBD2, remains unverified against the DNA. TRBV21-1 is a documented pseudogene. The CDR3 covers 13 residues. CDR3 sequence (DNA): TGTGCCAGCAGCAAAGGACGGCGGGAGACCCAGTACTTC. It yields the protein CASSKGRRETQYF.

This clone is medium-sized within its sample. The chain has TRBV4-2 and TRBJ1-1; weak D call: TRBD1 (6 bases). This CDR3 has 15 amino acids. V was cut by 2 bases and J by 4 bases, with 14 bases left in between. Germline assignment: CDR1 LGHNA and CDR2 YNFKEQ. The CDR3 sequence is CASSQLQGGGTEAFF. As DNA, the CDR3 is TGTGCCAGCAGCCAACTACAGGGTGGTGGCACTGAAGCTTTCTTT.

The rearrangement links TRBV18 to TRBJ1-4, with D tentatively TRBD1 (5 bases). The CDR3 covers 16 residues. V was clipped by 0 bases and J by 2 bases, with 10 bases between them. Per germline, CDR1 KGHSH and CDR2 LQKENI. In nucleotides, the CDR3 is TGTGCCAGCTCACCACCTGGGGGGATCACTAATGAAAAACTGTTTTTT. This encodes CASSPPGGITNEKLFF.

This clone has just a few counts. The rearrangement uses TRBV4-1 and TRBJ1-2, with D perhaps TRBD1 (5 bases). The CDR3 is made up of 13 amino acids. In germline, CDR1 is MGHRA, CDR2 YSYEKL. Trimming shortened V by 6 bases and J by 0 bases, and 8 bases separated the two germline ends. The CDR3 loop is CASSSGTNYGYTF. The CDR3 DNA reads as TGCGCCAGCAGTTCAGGGACTAACTATGGCTACACCTTC.

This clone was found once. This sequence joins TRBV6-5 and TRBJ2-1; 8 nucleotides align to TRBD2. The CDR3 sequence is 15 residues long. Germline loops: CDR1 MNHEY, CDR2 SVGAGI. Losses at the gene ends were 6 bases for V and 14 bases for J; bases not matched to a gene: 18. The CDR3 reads CASRDPGLGNFNEFF. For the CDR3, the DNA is TGTGCCAGCAGAGACCCGGGACTAGGGAACTTCAATGAGTTCTTC.

CDR3 sequence (DNA): TGTGCCAGCAGCCAATTAGGGGGCGAGCAGTACTTC. It translates to CASSQLGGEQYF. The J gene is TRBJ2-7, the V gene TRBV14; maybe TRBD1 (6 bases). Germline CDR1 reads SGHDN; CDR2 reads FVKESK. This CDR3 is 12 amino acids long. V was cut by 2 bases and J by 6 bases, with 8 bases left in between.

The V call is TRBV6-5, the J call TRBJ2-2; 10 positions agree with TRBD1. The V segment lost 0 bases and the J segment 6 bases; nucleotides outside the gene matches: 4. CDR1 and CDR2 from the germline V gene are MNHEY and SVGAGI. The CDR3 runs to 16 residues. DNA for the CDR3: TGTGCCAGCAGTTACTCCCGGACAGGGGGGGCCGGGGAGCTGTTTTTT. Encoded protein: CASSYSRTGGAGELFF.

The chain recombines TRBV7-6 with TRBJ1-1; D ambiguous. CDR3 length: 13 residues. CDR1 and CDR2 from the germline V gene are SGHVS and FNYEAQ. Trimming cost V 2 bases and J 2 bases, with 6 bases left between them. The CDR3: CASSLQVNTEAFF. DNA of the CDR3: TGTGCCAGCAGCTTACAGGTAAACACTGAAGCTTTCTTT.